These 27 T cell receptor beta chains share one sample of origin, sequenced in a study of human T cells and chemical hapten exposure. MiXCR, run by TCRdb on the RACE reads, gives a single entry per CDR3 protein. The sample has fewer than 85,000 distinct CDR3 sequences, approximately 8.6% seen once. Time point here: healthy volunteer bleed at 6 weeks. Whole blood, unfractionated, served as the material for total RNA extraction. Sequencing was done on a sample of whole blood. Receptors were obtained from a male donor in good health. Some clones in this sample may be carry-over from other donors' samples.

At least ten counts were recorded for this clonotype. The CDR3 sequence is CASSSGQDAGNTIYF. The CDR3 DNA sequence: TGCGCCAGCAGCTCCGGACAGGACGCTGGAAACACCATATATTTT. The chain joins TRBV5-1 to TRBJ1-3; the match to TRBD1 covers 7 bases. Per germline, CDR1 SGHRS and CDR2 YFSETQ. V lost 3 bases to trimming and J lost 2 bases; unmatched junction nucleotides: 5. CDR3 size: 15 residues.

This clonotype was counted between two and nine times. The CDR3 coding sequence is TGTGCCAGCAAATGGGACAGGGCAGGCACAGATACGCAGTATTTT. This gives the protein CASKWDRAGTDTQYF. The J gene is TRBJ2-3, the V gene TRBV21-1; the table's D call TRBD1 went unverified against the DNA. TRBV21-1 is reported as a pseudogene. CDR3 length: 15 residues.

The chain employs TRBV5-1 and TRBJ2-1; D is unresolved. Germline-derived CDR1 and CDR2 are SGHRS and YFSETQ. The CDR3 covers 12 residues. V was shortened by 3 bases and J by 7 bases, with 8 bases between the two germline ends. The CDR3 region is CASSYERNEQFF. CDR3 coding DNA: TGCGCCAGCAGCTACGAAAGGAATGAGCAGTTCTTC.

A few counts support this clonotype. The chain recombines TRBV7-9 with TRBJ2-3; D unclear. Germline V gene data show CDR1 as SEHNR and CDR2 as FQNEAQ (reference sequence). Trimming shortened V by 5 bases and J by 3 bases, and 12 bases separated the two germline ends. The CDR3 sequence is 14 residues long. CDR3 nucleotides: TGTGCCAGCAGCCCGGGCCCTGCGACAGATACGCAGTATTTT. It translates to CASSPGPATDTQYF.

A few counts support this clonotype. The genes are TRBV2 and TRBJ1-5; 9 nucleotides align to TRBD1. Germline values: CDR1 SNHLY, CDR2 FYNNEI. V lost 3 bases and J lost 5; bases outside the gene matches: 5. The CDR3 runs 15 residues. In nucleotides, the CDR3 is TGTGCCAGCAGTGACGGGACAGGGTACGATCAGCCCCAGCATTTT. The encoded protein is CASSDGTGYDQPQHF. Combining the CDR3 with reference TRBV2 and TRBJ1-5 gives the whole variable domain EPEVTQTPSHQVTQMGQEVILRCVPISNHLYFYWYRQILGQKVEFLVSFYNNEISEKSEIFDDQFSVERPDGSNFTLKIRSTKLEDSAMYFCASSDGTGYDQPQHFGDGTRLSIL.

The chain employs TRBV2 and TRBJ1-5, with D tentatively TRBD1 (6 bases). The length of the CDR3 is 15 residues. In germline, CDR1 is SNHLY, CDR2 FYNNEI. The ends were cut back, 4 bases at V and 2 bases at J, with 12 bases in the middle. In DNA, the CDR3 is TGTGCCAGCAGTGGGACAGAGGAGGGCAATCAGCCCCAGCATTTT. This sequence encodes CASSGTEEGNQPQHF.

This clonotype was counted at least ten times. The chain carries TRBV3-1 and TRBJ2-7, with D possibly being TRBD1 (5 bases). Germline CDR1 LGHDT, CDR2 YNNKEL (reference sequence). The CDR3 extends over 14 amino acids. Between the trimmed V and J ends, which lost 3 bases and 3 bases, there was a span of 12 bases. CDR3 sequence reads: CASSHDSSFYEQYF. CDR3 DNA: TGTGCCAGCAGCCATGACAGTTCATTCTACGAGCAGTACTTC.

This clonotype has just a few counts. The chain links TRBV3-1 to TRBJ1-5; unclear D gene. CDR3 size: 13 residues. V was cut by 4 bases and J by 3 bases, with 7 bases left in between. Germline V gene sequence: CDR1 LGHDT, CDR2 YNNKEL (reference sequence). The CDR3 reads CASSREANQPQHF. Here the CDR3 DNA reads TGTGCCAGCAGCCGCGAGGCCAATCAGCCCCAGCATTTT.

The sample holds many counts of this clonotype. The genes are TRBV5-1 and TRBJ2-3, with 9 bases lining up with TRBD2. CDR1 and CDR2 from the germline V gene are SGHRS and YFSETQ. CDR3 length: 18 amino acids. The V gene end was trimmed by 4 bases and the J gene end by 0 bases; junction bases not matched to a gene: 12. The CDR3 DNA follows: TGCGCCAGCAGCCCACACCTCCTAGCGGGGAGTAGCACAGATACGCAGTATTTT. It yields the protein CASSPHLLAGSSTDTQYF. The variable domain in full, with the rest retrieved from reference TRBV5-1 and TRBJ2-3, is KAGVTQTPRYLIKTRGQQVTLSCSPISGHRSVSWYQQTPGQGLQFLFEYFSETQRNKGNFPGRFSGRQFSNSRSEMNVSTLELGDSALYLCASSPHLLAGSSTDTQYFGPGTRLTVL.

This clonotype was observed at least ten times. The chain recombines TRBV6-4 with TRBJ2-2; 8 bases agree with TRBD2. The CDR3 is 14 amino acids. Germline V gene data show CDR1 as MRHNA and CDR2 as SNTAGT. The J segment lost 4 bases and the V segment lost 3 bases, leaving 1 base of the junction unmatched. In nucleotides, the CDR3 is TGTGCCAGCAGTGAACGGGGGGGCACCGGGGAGCTGTTTTTT. It yields the protein CASSERGGTGELFF.

This clonotype has at least ten counts. This rearrangement joins TRBV29-1 to TRBJ1-1; unclear D gene. Germline assignment: CDR1 SQVTM and CDR2 ANQGSEA. Trimming cost V 5 bases and J 1 base, with 11 bases left between them. The CDR3 runs to 13 residues. CDR3 DNA sequence: TGCAGCGTTTCTTTCCCCACGAACACTGAAGCTTTCTTT. Its translation is CSVSFPTNTEAFF.

The V and J genes are TRBV12-3 or TRBV12-4 and TRBJ2-1, with D possibly matching TRBD2 (6 bases). Trimming shortened V by 0 bases and J by 3 bases, and 9 bases separated the two germline ends. The CDR3 loop spans 15 amino acids. The CDR3 sequence: CASSLAGLNYNEQFF. DNA of the CDR3: TGTGCCAGCAGTTTAGCCGGACTAAACTACAATGAGCAGTTCTTC.

The chain uses TRBV9 and TRBJ2-3; maybe TRBD1 (5 bases). V lost 0 bases and J lost 0, with 11 bases in between. Looked up from germline, CDR1 is SGDLS and CDR2 is YYNGEE. CDR3 length: 16 amino acids. The CDR3 reads CASSVELGASTDTQYF. The CDR3 DNA reads TGTGCCAGCAGCGTAGAATTAGGGGCAAGCACAGATACGCAGTATTTT.

This chain connects TRBV19 to TRBJ2-4, with D possibly matching TRBD1 (5 bases). Germline CDR1 reads LNHDA; CDR2 reads SQIVND (reference sequence). This CDR3 is 16 amino acids long. The V end lost 6 bases, the J end lost 3 bases, and 18 bases lay between the germline ends. The CDR3 is CASRNRMALGKNIQYF. The CDR3 DNA reads as TGTGCCAGTAGGAACAGGATGGCCCTAGGCAAAAACATTCAGTACTTC.

There are a few counts of this clonotype. The genes are TRBV6-2 or TRBV6-3 and TRBJ1-1; 8 nucleotides line up with TRBD1. The CDR3 spans 16 residues. The J segment lost 0 bases and the V segment lost 2 bases, leaving 5 bases of the junction unmatched. Germline CDR1 is MNHEY and CDR2 is SVGEGT. CDR3 region: CASSYETGGLNTEAFF. Written as DNA, the CDR3 is TGTGCCAGCAGTTACGAAACAGGGGGACTGAACACTGAAGCTTTCTTT.

The V call is TRBV29-1, the J call TRBJ2-1; 10 nucleotides line up with TRBD2. The ends lost 1 base at V and 5 bases at J; junction bases unmatched: 2. CDR3 length equals 14 residues. CDR1 and CDR2 (germline): SQVTM, ANQGSEA. CDR3 sequence (DNA): TGCAGCGTTGAAGTAAGCGGGAGGGACAATGAGCAGTTCTTC. Protein sequence: CSVEVSGRDNEQFF.

The V and J genes are TRBV7-9 and TRBJ2-1; weak D call: TRBD2 (6 bases). V lost 5 bases and J lost 0, with 32 bases in between. Per germline, CDR1 SEHNR and CDR2 FQNEAQ (reference sequence). The CDR3 spans 22 residues. CDR3 DNA sequence: TGTGCCAGCAGCCCGGGCGGGATCTCCGATTCCGTTTCTCCTAGCTCCTACAATGAGCAGTTCTTC. The encoded protein is CASSPGGISDSVSPSSYNEQFF.

This chain uses TRBV5-1 with TRBJ2-7; TRBD1 aligns across 7 bases. V was pared by 4 bases and J by 2 bases, with 6 bases of the junction left unmatched. Per germline, CDR1 SGHRS and CDR2 YFSETQ. The CDR3 runs 14 residues. The CDR3 bases are TGCGCCAGCAGCACCGGACAGGCAGCCTACGAGCAGTACTTC. It is translated as CASSTGQAAYEQYF.

Only a few counts were recorded for this clonotype. The rearrangement links TRBV12-3 or TRBV12-4 to TRBJ1-1; 7 positions agree with TRBD1. With V trimmed by 6 bases and J by 2 bases, 6 bases remained unmatched. The CDR3 runs to 14 residues. CDR3 nucleotide sequence: TGTGCCAGCAGCTCGGGACAGCACAACACTGAAGCTTTCTTT. Translated, it gives CASSSGQHNTEAFF.

This clonotype has more than one count but fewer than ten. The V and J genes are TRBV6-2 or TRBV6-3 and TRBJ1-1, with 8 bases matching TRBD1. The CDR3 is 16 residues long. With 6 bases clipped from V and 1 base from J, the junction kept 10 bases outside the gene matches. Germline assignment: CDR1 MNHEY and CDR2 SVGEGT. The CDR3 here is CASRGTGLTKNTEAFF. CDR3 DNA sequence: TGTGCCAGCAGGGGGACAGGTCTGACAAAGAACACTGAAGCTTTCTTT.

In this sample, this clonotype turned up many times. The V gene is TRBV27, the J gene TRBJ1-6; D is undetermined. This CDR3 has 13 amino acids. Trimming removed 3 bases at V and 6 bases at J, with 6 bases between. Germline values: CDR1 MNHEY, CDR2 SMNVEV (reference sequence). CDR3 coding DNA: TGTGCCAGCAGTTTCGTTTCTAATTCACCCCTCCACTTT. Its protein product is CASSFVSNSPLHF.

The V call is TRBV29-1, the J call TRBJ1-4; D not certain. V dropped 7 bases and J dropped 5 bases, with 14 bases sitting between them. Per germline, CDR1 SQVTM and CDR2 ANQGSEA. The CDR3 totals 13 residues. The CDR3 reads CSATGPGNEKLFF. CDR3 nucleotides: TGCAGCGCCACCGGCCCTGGGAATGAAAAACTGTTTTTT.

This sequence joins TRBV11-2 and TRBJ2-3; D call uncertain. Trimming removed 1 base at V and 4 bases at J, with 6 bases between. Per the germline V gene, CDR1 is SGHAT and CDR2 is FQNNGV. This CDR3 spans 13 amino acids. The CDR3 loop reads CASSLVHADTQYF. The CDR3 DNA reads TGTGCCAGCAGCTTAGTTCACGCAGATACGCAGTATTTT.

This clonotype occurred a few times. The chain carries TRBV4-3 and TRBJ2-7; 8 nucleotides agree with TRBD2. This CDR3 has 16 amino acids. V was pared by 0 bases and J by 3 bases, with 7 bases of the junction left unmatched. From germline, CDR1 is LGHNA and CDR2 YSLEER. The DNA of the CDR3 is TGCGCCAGCAGCCAAGAGTCAACTAGCGGCGACTACGAGCAGTACTTC. Translation gives CASSQESTSGDYEQYF.

In its sample, this clonotype was seen a few times. This chain uses TRBV4-1 with TRBJ2-7; D not resolved. Trimming removed 0 bases from V and 0 bases from J, with 12 bases in between. The CDR3 loop spans 16 amino acids. Germline-derived CDR1 and CDR2 are MGHRA and YSYEKL. CDR3 DNA: TGCGCCAGCAGCCAAGATGCAACGGCGAGCTCCTACGAGCAGTACTTC. Its translation is CASSQDATASSYEQYF.

The chain joins TRBV29-1 to TRBJ2-5; D not certain. CDR1 and CDR2 from the germline V gene are SQVTM and ANQGSEA. This CDR3 is 12 amino acids long. The V gene lost 5 bases and the J gene lost 4 bases, with 11 bases spanning the gap. CDR3 sequence: CSVSMTGETQYF. The CDR3 coding sequence is TGCAGCGTTTCTATGACGGGAGAGACCCAGTACTTC.

The sample holds a few counts of this clonotype. The V gene is TRBV29-1, the J gene TRBJ1-1; 12 positions agree with TRBD1. V shed 2 bases, J shed 4 bases, and the junction held 2 bases outside the gene matches. This CDR3 is built from 14 residues. Germline CDR1 reads SQVTM; CDR2 reads ANQGSEA. CDR3 sequence reads: CSVEMGQGATEAFF. CDR3 DNA sequence: TGCAGCGTTGAAATGGGACAGGGGGCCACTGAAGCTTTCTTT. Variable domain in full (rest from reference TRBV29-1 and TRBJ1-1): SAVISQKPSRDICQRGTSLTIQCQVDSQVTMMFWYRQQPGQSLTLIATANQGSEATYESGFVIDKFPISRPNLTFSTLTVSNMSPEDSSIYLCSVEMGQGATEAFFGQGTRLTVV.